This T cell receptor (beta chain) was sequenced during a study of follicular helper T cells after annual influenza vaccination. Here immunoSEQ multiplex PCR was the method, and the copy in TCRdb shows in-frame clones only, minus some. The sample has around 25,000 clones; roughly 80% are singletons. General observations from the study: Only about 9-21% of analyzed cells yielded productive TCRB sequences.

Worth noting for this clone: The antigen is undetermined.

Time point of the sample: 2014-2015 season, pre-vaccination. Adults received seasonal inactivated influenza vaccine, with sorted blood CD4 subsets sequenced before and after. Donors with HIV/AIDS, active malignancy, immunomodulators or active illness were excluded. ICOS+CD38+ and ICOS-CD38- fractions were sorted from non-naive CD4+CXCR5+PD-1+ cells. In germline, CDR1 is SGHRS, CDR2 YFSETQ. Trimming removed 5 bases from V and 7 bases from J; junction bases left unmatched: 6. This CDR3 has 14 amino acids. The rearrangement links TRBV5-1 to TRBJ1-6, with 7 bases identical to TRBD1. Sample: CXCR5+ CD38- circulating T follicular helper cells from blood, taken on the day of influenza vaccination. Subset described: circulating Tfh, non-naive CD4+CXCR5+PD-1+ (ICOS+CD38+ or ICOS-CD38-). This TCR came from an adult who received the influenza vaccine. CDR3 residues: CASSTGTANSPLHF. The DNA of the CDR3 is TGCGCCAGCAGTACCGGGACAGCCAATTCACCCCTCCACTTT.